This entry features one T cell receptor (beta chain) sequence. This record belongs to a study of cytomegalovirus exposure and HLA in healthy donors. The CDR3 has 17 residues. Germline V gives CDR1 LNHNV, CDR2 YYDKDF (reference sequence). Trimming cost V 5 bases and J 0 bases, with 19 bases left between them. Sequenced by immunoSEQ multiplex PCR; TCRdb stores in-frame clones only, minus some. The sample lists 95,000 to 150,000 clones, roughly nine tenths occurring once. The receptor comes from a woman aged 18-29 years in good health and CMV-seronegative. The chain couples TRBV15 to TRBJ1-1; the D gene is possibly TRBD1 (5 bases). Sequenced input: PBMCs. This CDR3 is CATSGGRRRNMNTEAFF. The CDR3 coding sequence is TGTGCCACCAGCGGGGGGAGACGGCGTAACATGAACACTGAAGCTTTCTTT.